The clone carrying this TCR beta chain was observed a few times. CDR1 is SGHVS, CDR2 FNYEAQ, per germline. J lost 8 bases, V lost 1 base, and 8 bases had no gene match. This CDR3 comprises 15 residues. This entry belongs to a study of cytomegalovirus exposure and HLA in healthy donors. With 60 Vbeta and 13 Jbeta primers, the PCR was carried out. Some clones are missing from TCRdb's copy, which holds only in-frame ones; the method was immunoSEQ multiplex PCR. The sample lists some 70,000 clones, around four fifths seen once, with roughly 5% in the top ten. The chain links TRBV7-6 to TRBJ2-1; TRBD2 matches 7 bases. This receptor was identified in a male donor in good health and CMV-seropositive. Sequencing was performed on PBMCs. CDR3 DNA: TGTGCCAGCAGCTTAGGAGTGCGGGGGAGGGATGAGCAGTTCTTC. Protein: CASSLGVRGRDEQFF.